One sample yielded the 14 T cell receptor beta chains listed below, sequenced in a study of T-cell reconstitution after alpha-beta-depleted transplantation in children (dated by TCRdb to about 2016). Library preparation used PCR. Sequenced using an Illumina HiSeq 2500. TCR library preparation used molecular barcoding, with unique molecular identifiers applied to normalize quantification of the TCRbeta repertoire. TCRdb reprocessing: public reads trimmed at Q25 with fastp, clones called with MiXCR, in-frame beta chains kept. Each record represents a unique CDR3 protein, reported with the most common genes and DNA among its rows. This sample is represented by about 580,000 distinct CDR3 sequences; more than 20% of them were singletons. The ten largest clones represent 14% of the sample. According to the study, the label for this sample's treatment or condition signals: allogeneic hematopoietic cell transplantation with graft depleted of TCRalphabeta T cells and CD19 B cells.

The sample was PBMCs, mostly from graft donor cells, taken 360 days after TCRalphabeta/CD19-depleted stem cell transplant. The receptors originated from a boy under two years old who had a stem cell transplant for acute myeloid leukemia, so the T cells may come from the graft donor.

V gene TRBV29-1 combines with J gene TRBJ1-5; 9 bases map to TRBD1. Germline assignment: CDR1 SQVTM and CDR2 ANQGSEA. The J segment lost 1 base and the V segment lost 6 bases, leaving 4 bases of the junction unmatched. The CDR3 has 14 amino acids. For the CDR3, the DNA is TGCAGCGTCTGGACAGGGGTGAGCAATCAGCCCCAGCATTTT. This translates into CSVWTGVSNQPQHF.

The chain uses TRBV6-2 or TRBV6-3 and TRBJ2-2; D gene ambiguous. Trimming pared 0 bases from V and 7 bases from J, leaving 6 bases between. CDR1 MNHEY and CDR2 SVGEGT come from the germline V gene. The CDR3 is made up of 13 amino acids. The CDR3 DNA follows: TGTGCCAGCAGTTACTCATTAATCGGGGAGCTGTTTTTT. Its translation is CASSYSLIGELFF.

The CDR3 DNA follows: TGCAGTGCTAGAGTTGGAGAGGGTGAGCATGGCTACACCTTC. This encodes CSARVGEGEHGYTF. The chain carries TRBV20-1 and TRBJ1-2; unclear D gene. This CDR3 is 14 amino acids long. Trimming shortened V by 1 base and J by 6 bases, and 15 bases separated the two germline ends. Germline V gene sequence: CDR1 DFQATT, CDR2 SNEGSKA (reference sequence).

The CDR3, as DNA: TGTGCCAGCTGGAGGGATAAAGGCGTCCTGACTTTC. Protein product: CASWRDKGVLTF. The rearrangement links TRBV6-5 to TRBJ2-6, with D possibly being TRBD2 (6 bases). Germline lookup yields CDR1 MNHEY and CDR2 SVGAGI. The V end lost 8 bases, the J end lost 12 bases, and 14 bases lay between the germline ends. The CDR3 runs to 12 residues.

The rearrangement links TRBV7-2 to TRBJ1-5; TRBD1 agrees at 9 bases. V gave up 5 bases and J gave up 3 bases; unmatched junction bases: 5. CDR1 and CDR2 from the germline V gene are SGHTA and FQGNSA. The CDR3 loop spans 15 amino acids. CDR3 in DNA: TGTGCCAGCAGCGAGACAGGGGGTAACAATCAGCCCCAGCATTTT. Translating it yields CASSETGGNNQPQHF.

The chain employs TRBV28 and TRBJ1-5, with a weak D call TRBD1 (5 bases). This CDR3 is built from 12 residues. V was cut by 5 bases and J by 5 bases, with 7 bases left in between. Germline CDR1 MDHEN, CDR2 SYDVKM. This CDR3 reads CASSGGHQPQHF. The CDR3 DNA follows: TGTGCCAGCAGTGGGGGACATCAGCCCCAGCATTTT.

This clonotype was seen at least ten times. This chain uses TRBV5-6 with TRBJ2-3; 7 bases match TRBD2. The V segment lost 0 bases and the J segment 1 base; nucleotides outside the gene matches: 8. Germline CDR1 reads SGHDT; CDR2 reads YYEEEE. The CDR3 extends over 17 amino acids. The chain's CDR3 is CASSLAGWGGGTDTQYF. The CDR3 bases are TGTGCCAGCAGCTTGGCCGGTTGGGGGGGGGGCACAGATACGCAGTATTTT.

V is TRBV20-1 and J is TRBJ1-4, with D unclear. V dropped 6 bases and J dropped 6 bases, with 17 bases sitting between them. Germline-derived CDR1 and CDR2 are DFQATT and SNEGSKA (reference sequence). The CDR3 has 14 amino acids. The CDR3 sequence is CSALLTRGDEKLFF. The CDR3 DNA sequence: TGCAGTGCCCTCCTCACGCGGGGTGATGAAAAACTGTTTTTT.

This clonotype has a count of ten or more. The chain uses TRBV20-1 and TRBJ2-7, with TRBD1 matching 8 bases. The CDR3 is 14 amino acids. The J segment lost 1 base and the V segment lost 6 bases, leaving 8 bases of the junction unmatched. Germline lookup yields CDR1 DFQATT and CDR2 SNEGSKA (reference sequence). CDR3 sequence: CSADGTGDSYEQYF. In nucleotides, the CDR3 is TGCAGTGCGGACGGGACAGGAGATTCCTACGAGCAGTACTTC.

This clonotype was counted only a few times. The chain joins TRBV20-1 to TRBJ2-5, with TRBD2 matching 10 bases. V gave up 5 bases and J gave up 3 bases; unmatched junction bases: 9. The CDR3 spans 15 residues. Per germline, CDR1 DFQATT and CDR2 SNEGSKA (reference sequence). The CDR3 reads CSAPQSGGAEETQYF. CDR3 nucleotide sequence: TGCAGTGCTCCTCAAAGCGGGGGGGCTGAAGAGACCCAGTACTTC.

CDR3 nucleotide sequence: TGTGCCAGCACCCCCGGGCTCGGGTATCAGCCCCAGCATTTT. Amino acids: CASTPGLGYQPQHF. The chain joins TRBV12-3 or TRBV12-4 to TRBJ1-5; D is undetermined. CDR3 length: 14 residues. V lost 7 bases, J lost 5 bases, and 15 bases lay in between.

The chain uses TRBV20-1 and TRBJ2-5, with TRBD1 matching over 7 bases. CDR1 and CDR2 from the germline V gene are DFQATT and SNEGSKA (reference sequence). This CDR3 is 14 amino acids long. Germline trimming cut 5 bases from V and 2 bases from J; bases unmatched to any gene: 8. The CDR3 is CSAPPDRVQETQYF. The CDR3, as DNA: TGCAGTGCTCCACCAGACAGGGTTCAAGAGACCCAGTACTTC.

This clonotype was recorded a few times. V gene TRBV4-3 combines with J gene TRBJ1-1; D is unclear. With 2 bases removed from V and 3 bases from J, the gap between germline ends came to 7 bases. CDR3 length: 13 residues. The germline gives CDR1 LGHNA, CDR2 YSLEER. The CDR3 DNA follows: TGCGCCAGCAGCCAATCGGGGTACACTGAAGCTTTCTTT. Translation: CASSQSGYTEAFF.

This clonotype was detected ten times or more. CDR3 DNA: TGCAGTGCTTCTACAGGGCTCAGCAATCAGCCCCAGCATTTT. This encodes CSASTGLSNQPQHF. V usage is TRBV20-1 and J usage is TRBJ1-5, with a tentative D call TRBD1 (6 bases). CDR3 length equals 14 residues. Germline lookup yields CDR1 DFQATT and CDR2 SNEGSKA (reference sequence). The germline V and J ends were trimmed by 5 bases and 1 base, with 12 bases remaining between them.